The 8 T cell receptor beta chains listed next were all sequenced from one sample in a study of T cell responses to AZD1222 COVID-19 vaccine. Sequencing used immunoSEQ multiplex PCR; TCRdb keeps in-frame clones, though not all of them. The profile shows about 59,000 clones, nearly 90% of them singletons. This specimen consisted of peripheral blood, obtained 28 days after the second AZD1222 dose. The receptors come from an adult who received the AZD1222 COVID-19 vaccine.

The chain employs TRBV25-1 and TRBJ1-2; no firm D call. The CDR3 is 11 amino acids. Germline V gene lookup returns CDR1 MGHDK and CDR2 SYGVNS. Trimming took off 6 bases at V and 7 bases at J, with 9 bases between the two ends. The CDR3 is CASSETGGYTF. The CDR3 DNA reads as TGTGCCAGCAGCGAAACTGGTGGCTACACCTTC.

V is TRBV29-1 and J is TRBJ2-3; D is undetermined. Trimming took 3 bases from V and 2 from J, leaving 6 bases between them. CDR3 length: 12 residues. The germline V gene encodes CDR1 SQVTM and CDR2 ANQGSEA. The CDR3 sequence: CSVDGDTDTQYF. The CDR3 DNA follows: TGCAGCGTTGATGGGGACACAGATACGCAGTATTTT.

The CDR3 DNA reads TGCGCCAGCAGTCTGATGGACCAAGAGACCCAGTACTTC. Protein sequence: CASSLMDQETQYF. This chain joins TRBV23-1 and TRBJ2-5; D is uncertain. TRBV23-1 is an ORF; its function is uncertain. There are 13 residues in the CDR3. V lost 4 bases and J lost 0, with 6 bases in between.

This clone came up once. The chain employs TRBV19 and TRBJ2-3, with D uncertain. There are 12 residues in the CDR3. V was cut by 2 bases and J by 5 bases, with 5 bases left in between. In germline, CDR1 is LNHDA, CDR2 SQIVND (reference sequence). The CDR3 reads CASSIKRDTQYF. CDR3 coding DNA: TGTGCCAGTAGTATAAAACGAGATACGCAGTATTTT.

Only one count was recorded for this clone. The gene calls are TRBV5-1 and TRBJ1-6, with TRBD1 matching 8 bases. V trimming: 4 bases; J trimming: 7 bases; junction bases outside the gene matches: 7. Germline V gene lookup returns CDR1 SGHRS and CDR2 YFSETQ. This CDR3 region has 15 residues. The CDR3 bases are TGCGCCAGCAGCCCCGGACAGGGAGAAAATTCACCCCTCCACTTT. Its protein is CASSPGQGENSPLHF. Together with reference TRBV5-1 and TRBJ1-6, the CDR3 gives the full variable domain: KAGVTQTPRYLIKTRGQQVTLSCSPISGHRSVSWYQQTPGQGLQFLFEYFSETQRNKGNFPGRFSGRQFSNSRSEMNVSTLELGDSALYLCASSPGQGENSPLHFGNGTRLTVT.

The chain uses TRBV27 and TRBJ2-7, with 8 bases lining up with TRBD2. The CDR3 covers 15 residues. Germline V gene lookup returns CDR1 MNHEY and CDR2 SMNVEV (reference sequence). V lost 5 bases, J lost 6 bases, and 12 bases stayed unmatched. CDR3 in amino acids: CASSTSGLGVGEQYF. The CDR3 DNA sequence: TGTGCCAGCAGTACCTCGGGACTAGGGGTCGGCGAGCAGTACTTC.

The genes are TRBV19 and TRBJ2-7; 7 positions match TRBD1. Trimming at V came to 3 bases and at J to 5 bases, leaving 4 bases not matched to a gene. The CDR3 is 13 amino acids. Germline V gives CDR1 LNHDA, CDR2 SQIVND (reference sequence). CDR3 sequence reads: CASSMTGIDEQYF. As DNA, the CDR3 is TGTGCCAGTAGTATGACAGGGATCGACGAGCAGTACTTC. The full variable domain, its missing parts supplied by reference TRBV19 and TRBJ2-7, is DGGITQSPKYLFRKEGQNVTLSCEQNLNHDAMYWYRQDPGQGLRLIYYSQIVNDFQKGDIAEGYSVSREKKESFPLTVTSAQKNPTAFYLCASSMTGIDEQYFGPGTRLTVT.

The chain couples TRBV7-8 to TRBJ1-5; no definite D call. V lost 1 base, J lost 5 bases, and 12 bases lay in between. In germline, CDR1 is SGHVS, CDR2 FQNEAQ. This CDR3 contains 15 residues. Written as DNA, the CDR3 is TGTGCCAGCAGCTTAGGTTCAATCTTGGATCAGCCCCAGCATTTT. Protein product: CASSLGSILDQPQHF.